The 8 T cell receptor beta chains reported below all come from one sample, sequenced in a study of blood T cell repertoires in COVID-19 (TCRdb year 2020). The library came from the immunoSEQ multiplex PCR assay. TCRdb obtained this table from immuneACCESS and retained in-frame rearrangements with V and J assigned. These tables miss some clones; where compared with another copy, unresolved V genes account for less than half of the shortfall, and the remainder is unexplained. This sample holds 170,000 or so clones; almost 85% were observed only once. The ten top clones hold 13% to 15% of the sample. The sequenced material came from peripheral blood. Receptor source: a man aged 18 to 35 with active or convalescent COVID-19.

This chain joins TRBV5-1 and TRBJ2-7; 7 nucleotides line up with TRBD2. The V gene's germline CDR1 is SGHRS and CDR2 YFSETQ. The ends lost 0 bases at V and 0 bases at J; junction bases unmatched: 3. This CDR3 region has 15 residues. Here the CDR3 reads CASSLEAGSSYEQYF. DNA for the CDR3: TGCGCCAGCAGCTTGGAAGCGGGGAGCTCCTACGAGCAGTACTTC.

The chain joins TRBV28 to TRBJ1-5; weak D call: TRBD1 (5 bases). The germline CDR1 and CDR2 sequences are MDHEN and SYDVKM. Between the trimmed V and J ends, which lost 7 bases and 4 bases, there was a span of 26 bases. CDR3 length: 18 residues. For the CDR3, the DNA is TGTGCCAGCATGATGCTCGGGGGGTATACAGTCGGTAATCAGCCCCAGCATTTT. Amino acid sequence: CASMMLGGYTVGNQPQHF.

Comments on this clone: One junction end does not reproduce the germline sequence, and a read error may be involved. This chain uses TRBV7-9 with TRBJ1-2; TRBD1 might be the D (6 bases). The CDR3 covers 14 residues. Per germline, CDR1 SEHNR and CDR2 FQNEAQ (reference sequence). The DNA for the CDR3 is TGTGCCAGCAGCAGGGAAGGGGGGGGCTATGGCCACACCTTC. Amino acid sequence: CASSREGGGYGHTF.

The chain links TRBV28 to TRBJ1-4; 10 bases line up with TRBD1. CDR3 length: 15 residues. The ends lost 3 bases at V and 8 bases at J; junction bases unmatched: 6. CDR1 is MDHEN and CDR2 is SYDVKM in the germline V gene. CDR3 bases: TGTGCCAGCAGTTTGAGGACAGGGGGTGAAGAAAAACTGTTTTTT. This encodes CASSLRTGGEEKLFF.

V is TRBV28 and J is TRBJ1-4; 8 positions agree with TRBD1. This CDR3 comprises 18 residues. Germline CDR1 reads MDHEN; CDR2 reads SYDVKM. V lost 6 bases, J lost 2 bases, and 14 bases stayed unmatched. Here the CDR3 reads CASRQAGQGASTNEKLFF. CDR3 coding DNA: TGTGCCAGCAGGCAGGCGGGGCAGGGGGCTTCCACTAATGAAAAACTGTTTTTT. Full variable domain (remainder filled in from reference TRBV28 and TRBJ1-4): DVKVTQSSRYLVKRTGEKVFLECVQDMDHENMFWYRQDPGLGLRLIYFSYDVKMKEKGDIPEGYSVSREKKERFSLILESASTNQTSMYLCASRQAGQGASTNEKLFFGSGTQLSVL.

The CDR3 here is CATSQGVFNQPQHF. CDR3 DNA: TGTGCCACCTCACAGGGGGTATTCAATCAGCCCCAGCATTTT. The rearrangement joins TRBV19 to TRBJ1-5; 8 nucleotides line up with TRBD1. This CDR3 contains 14 residues. In germline, CDR1 is LNHDA, CDR2 SQIVND (reference sequence). Unmatched junction bases numbered 8, after V lost 10 bases and J lost 3 bases. Full variable domain (rest looked up from reference TRBV19 and TRBJ1-5): DGGITQSPKYLFRKEGQNVTLSCEQNLNHDAMYWYRQDPGQGLRLIYYSQIVNDFQKGDIAEGYSVSREKKESFPLTVTSAQKNPTAFYLCATSQGVFNQPQHFGDGTRLSIL.

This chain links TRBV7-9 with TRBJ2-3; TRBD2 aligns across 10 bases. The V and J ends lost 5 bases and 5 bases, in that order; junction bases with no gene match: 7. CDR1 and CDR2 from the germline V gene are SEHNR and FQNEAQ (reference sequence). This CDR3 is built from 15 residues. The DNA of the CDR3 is TGTGCCAGCAGCCGAGAAGCGGGGGGGTTAGATACGCAGTATTTT. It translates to CASSREAGGLDTQYF.

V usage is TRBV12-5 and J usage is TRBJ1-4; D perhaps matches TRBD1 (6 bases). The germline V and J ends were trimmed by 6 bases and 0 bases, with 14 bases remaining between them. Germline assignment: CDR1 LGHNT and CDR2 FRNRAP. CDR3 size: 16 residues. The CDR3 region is CASGQTGLTTNEKLFF. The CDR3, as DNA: TGTGCTAGTGGCCAGACAGGCCTGACAACTAATGAAAAACTGTTTTTT.